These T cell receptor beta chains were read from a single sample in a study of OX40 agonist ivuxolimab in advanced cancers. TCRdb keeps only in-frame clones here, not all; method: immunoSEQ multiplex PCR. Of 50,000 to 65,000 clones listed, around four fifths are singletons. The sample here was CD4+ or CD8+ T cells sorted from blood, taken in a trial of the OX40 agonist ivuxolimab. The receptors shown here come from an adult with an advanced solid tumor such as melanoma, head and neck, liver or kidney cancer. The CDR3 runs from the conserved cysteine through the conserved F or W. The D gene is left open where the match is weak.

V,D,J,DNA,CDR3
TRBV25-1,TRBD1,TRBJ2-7,TGTGCCAGCAGTGCCCCCGGGACAGGGGGTAGCGAGCAGTACTTC,CASSAPGTGGSEQYF
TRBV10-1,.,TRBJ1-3,TGCGCCAGCAGTGAGTTTGGCGGGAGCTCTGGAAACACCATATATTTT,CASSEFGGSSGNTIYF
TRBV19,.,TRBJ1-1,TGTGCCAGTAGACCCACGGGGGGGATGAACACTGAAGCTTTCTTT,CASRPTGGMNTEAFF
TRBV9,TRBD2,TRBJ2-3,TGTGCCAGCAGCGTAACTAGCGGGGGGGCCACAGATACGCAGTATTTT,CASSVTSGGATDTQYF
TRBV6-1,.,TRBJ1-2,TGTGCCAGCACAACAGGGAGCTATGGCTACACCTTC,CASTTGSYGYTF
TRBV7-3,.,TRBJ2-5,TGTGCCAGCAGCCGGAGGCGCGGGGATGGGACCCAGTACTTC,CASSRRRGDGTQYF
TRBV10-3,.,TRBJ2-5,TGTGCCATCAGTGAGTCGACGGCAGGGGATATGAAGACCCAGTACTTC,CAISESTAGDMKTQYF
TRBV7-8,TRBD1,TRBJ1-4,TGTGCCAGCAGCTCGACAGGGGGCGCCCCTAATGAAAAACTGTTTTTT,CASSSTGGAPNEKLFF
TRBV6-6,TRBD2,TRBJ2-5,TGTGCCACCCACCGGGGGGGACAAGAGACCCAGTACTTC,CATHRGGQETQYF
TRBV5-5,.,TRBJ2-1,TGTGCCAGCAGCTTGAGTTCGGACTCCTACAATGAGCAGTTCTTC,CASSLSSDSYNEQFF
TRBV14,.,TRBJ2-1,TGTGCCAGCAGCCAAGGAAATGAGCAGTTCTTC,CASSQGNEQFF
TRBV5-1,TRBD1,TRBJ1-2,TGCGCCAGCAGCCCCCTTCCGGGACAGGGGGCACAAGGGAATGGCTACACCTTC,CASSPLPGQGAQGNGYTF